The text below deals with one T cell receptor (beta chain). Antigen: not known. At one of its ends the junction is not consistent with the germline gene, which may arise from a read error. This sample is part of a study of tumor-infiltrating lymphocytes in primary liver carcinoma. Overall study: Sample yields, roughly 3.65 to 8 million productive TCRbeta reads, were similar across the tissue types.

Study observations and caveats: Tumor samples exhibited a significantly greater top-250-clone fraction than blood samples (p = 0.039).

A primer in the constant region served to generate TCR beta cDNA from about 480 ng of total RNA. Three-round nested multiplex PCR performed with slightly modified ARM-PCR produced the TCR beta libraries. Two initial PCR rounds of about 10 cycles each paired TRBV1-TRBV30 forward primers with a C-beta reverse primer. TCRdb passed the multiplex PCR reads through MiXCR, listing each CDR3 protein once. The sample has roughly 91,000 distinct CDR3 sequences; 69% are singletons. Without any cell sorting, roughly 18-30 mg of bulk tissue yielded co-extracted RNA and DNA. In germline, CDR1 is SNHLY, CDR2 FYNNEI. CDR3 length equals 13 residues.

Specimen: liver tumor tissue from sampling region 5. Subset denoted: tumor region T5, tumor centre. The origin of this receptor is a woman aged 55-70 years with primary liver carcinoma and hepatitis B virus infection. The rearrangement uses TRBV2 and TRBJ1-2; 7 bases align to TRBD1. In DNA form, the CDR3 reads TGTGCAAGCAGGGGGGAGCCTGGGTATGGCTACACCTTC. This encodes CASRGEPGYGYTF.